Listed here are 30 T cell receptor beta chains from one sample, sequenced in a study of blood T cell repertoires in COVID-19. This table comes from immunoSEQ multiplex PCR, and its TCRdb copy is limited to in-frame clones, with some not included. In the table there are about 70,000 clones, around 85% of which are singletons. The specimen was peripheral blood. The receptor source for this set is an older woman with acute or convalescent COVID-19.

The chain recombines TRBV19 with TRBJ1-5; the D is unclear. In germline, CDR1 is LNHDA, CDR2 SQIVND (reference sequence). This CDR3 spans 14 amino acids. V was shortened by 8 bases and J by 2 bases, with 13 bases between the two germline ends. CDR3 DNA sequence: TGTGCCAGTTGTGAGGGCGGACGCAATCAGCCCCAGCATTTT. As protein: CASCEGGRNQPQHF.

The V and J genes are TRBV28 and TRBJ2-7, with 8 nucleotides matching TRBD1. The germline V gene has CDR1 MDHEN and CDR2 SYDVKM. Trimming cost V 7 bases and J 3 bases; bases outside gene matches: 5. This CDR3 has 13 amino acids. CDR3 amino acids: CASIRQGLYEQYF. For the CDR3, the DNA is TGTGCCAGCATCCGACAGGGGCTCTACGAGCAGTACTTC.

The chain links TRBV19 to TRBJ2-2, with 10 bases that match TRBD2. The CDR3 sequence is 15 residues long. Germline V gene lookup returns CDR1 LNHDA and CDR2 SQIVND (reference sequence). The junction had 10 bases not matched to a gene; V was cut back by 8 bases and J by 7 bases. This CDR3 is CASGRLAGVGGELFF. In nucleotides, the CDR3 is TGTGCCAGTGGTCGGCTAGCGGGGGTGGGCGGGGAGCTGTTTTTT.

V usage is TRBV28 and J usage is TRBJ1-6; TRBD1 aligns across 12 bases. This CDR3 contains 16 residues. Germline V CDR1 and CDR2: MDHEN, SYDVKM. V lost 4 bases, J lost 10 bases, and 8 bases stayed unmatched. The CDR3 sequence: CASSSPGTGGGSPLHF. The CDR3 nucleotides read TGTGCCAGCAGTTCCCCCGGGACAGGGGGCGGGTCACCCCTCCACTTT.

The chain employs TRBV11-2 and TRBJ1-3; D might be TRBD1 (5 bases). Germline V gives CDR1 SGHAT, CDR2 FQNNGV. This CDR3 comprises 20 residues. V gave up 0 bases and J gave up 1 base, with 22 bases separating them. CDR3 coding DNA: TGTGCCAGCAGCTTAGAGGATGCTGACCTGAGACAGTTTTCTGGAAACACCATATATTTT. As protein: CASSLEDADLRQFSGNTIYF.

This sequence joins TRBV4-2 and TRBJ2-7, with 10 bases identical to TRBD1. Germline trimming cut 1 base from V and 7 bases from J; bases unmatched to any gene: 10. CDR3 length: 16 amino acids. Germline V gives CDR1 LGHNA, CDR2 YNFKEQ. The CDR3 loop reads CASSQATGTGAREQYF. The CDR3 DNA follows: TGTGCCAGCAGCCAAGCCACCGGGACAGGGGCTAGGGAGCAGTACTTC.

The chain has TRBV9 and TRBJ1-5, with 7 bases matching TRBD1. Germline-derived CDR1 and CDR2 are SGDLS and YYNGEE. V was clipped by 3 bases and J by 0 bases; unmatched bases: 3. The CDR3 has 15 amino acids. The CDR3 spells CASSATGNSNQPQHF. The CDR3 DNA is TGTGCCAGCAGCGCGACAGGGAATAGCAATCAGCCCCAGCATTTT.

The table lists this clone with a few counts. The chain has TRBV6-6 and TRBJ1-5, with 7 bases fitting TRBD1. Trimming took 8 bases from V and 5 from J; bases not matched to a gene: 9. This CDR3 has 14 amino acids. The germline CDR1 and CDR2 sequences are MNHNY and SVGAGI (reference sequence). CDR3 residues: CASSDGTVDQPQHF. In DNA, the CDR3 is TGTGCCAGCTCCGACGGGACAGTAGATCAGCCCCAGCATTTT.

The V and J genes are TRBV14 and TRBJ1-2; TRBD1 agrees at 8 bases. The CDR3 extends over 13 amino acids. Germline CDR1 SGHDN, CDR2 FVKESK. The V and J ends lost 6 bases and 3 bases, in that order; junction bases with no gene match: 3. Here the CDR3 reads CASRAGGDYGYTF. CDR3 coding DNA: TGTGCCAGCAGGGCAGGGGGCGACTATGGCTACACCTTC.

The V and J genes are TRBV11-2 and TRBJ1-3, with D possibly TRBD1 on 5 matching bases. Germline V lookup: CDR1 SGHAT, CDR2 FQNNGV. The CDR3 extends over 15 amino acids. V was cut by 10 bases and J by 4 bases, with 20 bases left in between. The CDR3 DNA reads TGTGCCACCGCCCTTAGCGGGGGGGTAGGAAACACCATATATTTT. This gives the protein CATALSGGVGNTIYF.

In regard to this clone: Other nucleotide sequences in the sample specify the same CDR3. This chain connects TRBV18 to TRBJ2-1; D gene unclear. Germline V lookup: CDR1 KGHSH, CDR2 LQKENI. The CDR3 sequence is 13 residues long. The ends were cut back, 2 bases at V and 5 bases at J, with 7 bases in the middle. The CDR3 DNA reads as TGTGCCAGCTCACCATCCCGAGACAATGAGCAGTTCTTC. Translated, it gives CASSPSRDNEQFF. The whole variable domain, remainder taken from reference TRBV18 and TRBJ2-1, is NAGVMQNPRHLVRRRGQEARLRCSPMKGHSHVYWYRQLPEEGLKFMVYLQKENIIDESGMPKERFSAEFPKEGPSILRIQQVVRGDSAAYFCASSPSRDNEQFFGPGTRLTVL.

The chain has TRBV20-1 and TRBJ2-3; D may be TRBD2 (5 bases). The V gene's germline CDR1 is DFQATT and CDR2 SNEGSKA (reference sequence). The V gene lost 3 bases and the J gene lost 5 bases, with 6 bases spanning the gap. This CDR3 is 11 amino acids long. Here the CDR3 reads CSASRGDTQYF. The CDR3 DNA follows: TGCAGTGCTAGCCGGGGAGATACGCAGTATTTT.

This clone was seen only a few times. The rearrangement uses TRBV24-1 and TRBJ2-5; 8 bases line up with TRBD2. Germline lookup yields CDR1 KGHDR and CDR2 SFDVKD. Losses at the gene ends were 2 bases for V and 3 bases for J; bases not matched to a gene: 7. The CDR3 extends over 16 amino acids. The CDR3 DNA reads TGTGCCACCAGTGATTCACTAGCGGTGCCTGAAGAGACCCAGTACTTC. It yields the protein CATSDSLAVPEETQYF.

The chain combines TRBV30 with TRBJ2-3; 7 nucleotides match TRBD2. Germline CDR1 reads GTSNPN; CDR2 reads SVGIG (reference sequence). V gave up 5 bases and J gave up 6 bases; unmatched junction bases: 11. The CDR3 runs to 14 residues. CDR3 protein: CAWAPAGAGDTQYF. The CDR3 region has the DNA TGTGCCTGGGCGCCGGCGGGAGCGGGGGATACGCAGTATTTT. The entire variable domain, with the rest obtained from reference TRBV30 and TRBJ2-3, is as follows: SQTIHQWPATLVQPVGSPLSLECTVEGTSNPNLYWYRQAAGRGLQLLFYSVGIGQISSEVPQNLSASRPQDRQFILSSKKLLLSDSGFYLCAWAPAGAGDTQYFGPGTRLTVL.

The chain couples TRBV4-1 to TRBJ2-5; 12 nucleotides line up with TRBD2. The CDR3 is made up of 18 amino acids. V gave up 2 bases and J gave up 0 bases; unmatched junction bases: 7. Germline-derived CDR1 and CDR2 are MGHRA and YSYEKL. Written as DNA, the CDR3 is TGCGCCAGCAGCCAAAGAGCCAGGACTAGCGGGAACCAAGAGACCCAGTACTTC. The encoded protein is CASSQRARTSGNQETQYF.

V is TRBV30 and J is TRBJ1-5, with 7 bases that match TRBD1. The germline V gene has CDR1 GTSNPN and CDR2 SVGIG (reference sequence). V lost 0 bases, J lost 11 bases, and 4 bases stayed unmatched. The CDR3 is 12 amino acids. The CDR3 sequence: CAWSVRQGAQHF. In nucleotides, the CDR3 is TGTGCCTGGAGTGTACGGCAGGGGGCCCAGCATTTT. Supplemented by reference TRBV30 and TRBJ1-5, the full variable domain reads SQTIHQWPATLVQPVGSPLSLECTVEGTSNPNLYWYRQAAGRGLQLLFYSVGIGQISSEVPQNLSASRPQDRQFILSSKKLLLSDSGFYLCAWSVRQGAQHFGDGTRLSIL.

The chain employs TRBV4-2 and TRBJ2-5, with D unclear. The CDR3 length is 13 residues. The V end was cut by 1 base, the J end by 5 bases, with 8 bases between. Germline lookup yields CDR1 LGHNA and CDR2 YNFKEQ. This chain's CDR3 is CASSQAPEETQYF. CDR3 in DNA: TGTGCCAGCAGCCAAGCCCCCGAGGAGACCCAGTACTTC.

V gene TRBV30 combines with J gene TRBJ1-2; D uncertain. CDR3 length equals 16 residues. Germline V gene lookup returns CDR1 GTSNPN and CDR2 SVGIG (reference sequence). The V end lost 2 bases, the J end lost 7 bases, and 23 bases lay between the germline ends. The CDR3 region is CAWSPLTGSTWRGYTF. The CDR3 DNA reads TGTGCCTGGAGTCCCCTTACCGGGTCCACCTGGCGTGGCTACACCTTC.

This chain joins TRBV11-2 and TRBJ1-2; no reliable D call. The CDR3 loop spans 15 amino acids. V was shortened by 0 bases and J by 4 bases, with 12 bases between the two germline ends. CDR1 is SGHAT and CDR2 is FQNNGV in the germline V gene. CDR3 sequence reads: CASSLDLGSIYGYTF. As DNA, the CDR3 is TGTGCCAGCAGCTTAGATCTGGGCAGTATCTATGGCTACACCTTC. Together with reference TRBV11-2 and TRBJ1-2, the CDR3 gives the full variable domain: EAGVAQSPRYKIIEKRQSVAFWCNPISGHATLYWYQQILGQGPKLLIQFQNNGVVDDSQLPKDRFSAERLKGVDSTLKIQPAKLEDSAVYLCASSLDLGSIYGYTFGSGTRLTVV.

This chain connects TRBV18 to TRBJ2-3, with 10 bases that match TRBD2. CDR1 KGHSH and CDR2 LQKENI come from the germline V gene. The CDR3 length is 15 residues. J was trimmed by 0 bases and V by 4 bases; bases with no gene match: 1. The CDR3 loop reads CASSQGLASTDTQYF. CDR3 nucleotides: TGTGCCAGCTCACAGGGACTAGCGAGCACAGATACGCAGTATTTT.

The chain couples TRBV3-1 (or the pseudogene TRBV3-2) to TRBJ1-3; a possible D gene is TRBD1 (5 bases). The CDR3 consists of 16 residues. Germline assignment: CDR1 LGHDT and CDR2 YNNKEL (reference sequence). Trimming cost V 5 bases and J 2 bases, with 16 bases left between them. The CDR3: CASSSLPPGPGNTIYF. CDR3 nucleotide sequence: TGTGCCAGCAGCTCCCTACCACCAGGGCCTGGAAACACCATATATTTT.

The V call is TRBV11-2, the J call TRBJ1-6; the D is unclear. The germline gives CDR1 SGHAT, CDR2 FQNNGV. CDR3 length: 16 amino acids. Trimming removed 5 bases at V and 7 bases at J, with 18 bases between. CDR3 residues: CASSRIAPSANSPLHF. CDR3 in DNA: TGTGCCAGCAGCCGTATCGCCCCGAGTGCCAATTCACCCCTCCACTTT. Full variable domain (outside the CDR3, taken from reference TRBV11-2 and TRBJ1-6): EAGVAQSPRYKIIEKRQSVAFWCNPISGHATLYWYQQILGQGPKLLIQFQNNGVVDDSQLPKDRFSAERLKGVDSTLKIQPAKLEDSAVYLCASSRIAPSANSPLHFGNGTRLTVT.

The gene calls are TRBV5-1 and TRBJ2-3, with 15 bases that match TRBD2. Trimming removed 4 bases from V and 5 bases from J; junction bases left unmatched: 11. Germline loops: CDR1 SGHRS, CDR2 YFSETQ. There are 18 residues in the CDR3. CDR3 residues: CASSRIGLAGGQLDTQYF. The CDR3 coding sequence is TGCGCCAGCAGCCGAATAGGACTAGCGGGAGGGCAGTTAGATACGCAGTATTTT.

CDR3 amino acids: CASRTVYHYGYTF. DNA of the CDR3: TGTGCCAGCAGAACAGTGTATCACTATGGCTACACCTTC. V gene TRBV6-5 combines with J gene TRBJ1-2; unclear D gene. V was trimmed by 6 bases and J by 3 bases, leaving 11 bases between them. Germline CDR1 and CDR2: MNHEY and SVGAGI. This CDR3 contains 13 residues.

The rearrangement links TRBV5-1 to TRBJ2-3; 7 bases line up with TRBD1. After removal of 4 bases from V and 0 bases from J, the junction contained 5 bases not matched to a gene. The CDR3 totals 15 residues. CDR1 SGHRS and CDR2 YFSETQ come from the germline V gene. CDR3: CASSPVGQSTDTQYF. For the CDR3, the DNA is TGCGCCAGCAGCCCGGTGGGACAGAGCACAGATACGCAGTATTTT.

The sample holds a few counts of this clone. This chain uses TRBV19 with TRBJ1-2, with TRBD1 matching over 7 bases. Germline assignment: CDR1 LNHDA and CDR2 SQIVND (reference sequence). The CDR3 runs 12 residues. V was clipped by 5 bases and J by 3 bases; unmatched bases: 0. The CDR3 reads CASSDRDYGYTF. The CDR3, as DNA: TGTGCCAGTAGTGACAGGGACTATGGCTACACCTTC.

The DNA for the CDR3 is TGTGCCAGCAGTTGGGAGCTATCAAATCAGCCCCAGCATTTT. Translated: CASSWELSNQPQHF. The genes are TRBV6-2 or TRBV6-3 and TRBJ1-5, with D unresolved. Trimming removed 4 bases from V and 4 bases from J, with 11 bases in between. Germline V gives CDR1 MNHEY, CDR2 SVGEGT. This CDR3 region has 14 residues.

The genes are TRBV18 and TRBJ2-2; 8 bases align to TRBD2. From germline, CDR1 is KGHSH and CDR2 LQKENI. The J segment lost 1 base and the V segment lost 3 bases, leaving 7 bases of the junction unmatched. The CDR3 length is 17 residues. This CDR3 is CASSPPGLVGNTGELFF. The DNA for the CDR3 is TGTGCCAGCTCACCGCCGGGACTAGTCGGGAACACCGGGGAGCTGTTTTTT.

This chain links TRBV9 with TRBJ2-1; TRBD1 might be the D (6 bases). The germline gives CDR1 SGDLS, CDR2 YYNGEE. V was clipped by 2 bases and J by 5 bases, with 14 bases between them. This CDR3 comprises 15 residues. CDR3 nucleotides: TGTGCCAGCAGCGTCATTGGGGGCGCGGACAATGAGCAGTTCTTC. This translates into CASSVIGGADNEQFF.

This chain uses TRBV5-1 with TRBJ1-1, with 7 bases aligning to TRBD1. With 0 bases clipped from V and 5 bases from J, the junction kept 4 bases outside the gene matches. The CDR3 sequence is 14 residues long. Germline V gene lookup returns CDR1 SGHRS and CDR2 YFSETQ. CDR3 coding DNA: TGCGCCAGCAGCTTGGCAGGGGGGCGGACTGAAGCTTTCTTT. Its protein is CASSLAGGRTEAFF.